This T cell receptor beta chain was captured by sequencing in a study of regulatory dendritic cells for organ transplantation. Turning to the study itself: On day 6, the dendritic cells were exposed to LPS.

Sorted T cells were CFSE-labeled and cultured 5 days with allogeneic regulatory or mature dendritic cells at 1:10. CD4+ or CD8+ T cells were sorted as naive CD45RA+ or memory CD45RO+. Assay: immunoSEQ multiplex PCR; the TCRdb copy retains only in-frame clones and omits some. The sample lists approximately 22,000 clones; 80% to 90% were seen once. Study-level points and caveats: Among resting subsets, memory CD8+ cells contained the most alloreactive clonotypes. Memory T cells were less diverse than naive, with memory CD8+ most oligoclonal.

In the case of this clone: The target antigen is unknown.

The sample was naive CD4+ T cells from blood cultured with regulatory dendritic cells. Regarding subset: CD45RA+ naive T cells. The sequence was obtained from a human donor in good health.

CDR3 in DNA: TGTGCCAGCAGCCAAAGGGGGGGTCGGGAAGCTTTCTTT. It encodes CASSQRGGREAFF. The chain has TRBV7-2 and TRBJ1-1; tentative D call: TRBD1 (6 bases). This CDR3 region has 13 residues. The V gene's germline CDR1 is SGHTA and CDR2 FQGNSA. V was trimmed by 5 bases and J by 8 bases, leaving 15 bases between them.